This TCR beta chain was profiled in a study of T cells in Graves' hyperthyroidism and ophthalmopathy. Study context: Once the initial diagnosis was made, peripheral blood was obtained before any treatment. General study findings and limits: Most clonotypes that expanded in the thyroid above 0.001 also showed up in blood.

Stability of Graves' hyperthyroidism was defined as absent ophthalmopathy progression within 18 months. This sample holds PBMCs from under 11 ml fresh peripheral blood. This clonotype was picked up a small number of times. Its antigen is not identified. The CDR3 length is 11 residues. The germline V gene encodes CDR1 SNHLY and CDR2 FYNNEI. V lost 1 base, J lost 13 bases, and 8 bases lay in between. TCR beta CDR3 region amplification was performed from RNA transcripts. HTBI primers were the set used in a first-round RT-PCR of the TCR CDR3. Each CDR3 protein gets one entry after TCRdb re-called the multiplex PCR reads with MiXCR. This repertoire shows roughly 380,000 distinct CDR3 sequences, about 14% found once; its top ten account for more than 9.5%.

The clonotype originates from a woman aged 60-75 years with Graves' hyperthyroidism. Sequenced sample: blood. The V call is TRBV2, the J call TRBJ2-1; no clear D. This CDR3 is CASSEDQTQFF. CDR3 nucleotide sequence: TGTGCCAGCAGTGAAGACCAGACACAGTTCTTC.